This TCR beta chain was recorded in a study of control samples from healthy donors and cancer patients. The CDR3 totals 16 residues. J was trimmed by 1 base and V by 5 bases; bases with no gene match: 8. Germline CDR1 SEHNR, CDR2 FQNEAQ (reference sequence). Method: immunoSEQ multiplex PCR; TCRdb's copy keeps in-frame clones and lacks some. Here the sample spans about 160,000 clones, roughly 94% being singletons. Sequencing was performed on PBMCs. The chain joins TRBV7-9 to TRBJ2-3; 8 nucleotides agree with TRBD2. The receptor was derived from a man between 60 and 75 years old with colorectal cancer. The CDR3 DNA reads TGTGCCAGCAGCCCCTCTAGAGCGGGGGGCACAGATACGCAGTATTTT. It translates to CASSPSRAGGTDTQYF.